Presented here are 25 T cell receptor beta chains from one specimen sequenced in a study of T cells in Graves' hyperthyroidism and ophthalmopathy. RNA transcripts gave rise to amplified TCR beta CDR3 regions. The study used the HTBI primer set for a first-round RT-PCR of the TCR CDR3. TCRdb fed the multiplex PCR reads into MiXCR, producing one record per CDR3 protein. The data show about 53,000 distinct CDR3 sequences, with about 50% seen just once and 9.5% to 15% held by the top ten. The sample comprised blood. Receptors originate from a woman aged 25 to 39 with Graves' ophthalmopathy.

This clonotype was observed at least ten times. This chain links TRBV20-1 with TRBJ1-4; 8 positions agree with TRBD1. Trimming took 3 bases from V and 6 from J; bases not matched to a gene: 6. The CDR3 has 14 residues. Germline CDR1 and CDR2: DFQATT and SNEGSKA (reference sequence). CDR3 coding DNA: TGCAGTGCTAGGGGGGCAGGGGGCTATGAAAAACTGTTTTTT. It is translated as CSARGAGGYEKLFF.

At least ten counts were recorded for this clonotype. The rearrangement links TRBV24-1 to TRBJ2-5; tentatively, D is TRBD2 (5 bases). Trimming pared 7 bases from V and 0 bases from J, leaving 8 bases between. The CDR3 consists of 13 residues. The germline gives CDR1 KGHDR, CDR2 SFDVKD. CDR3 in amino acids: CATREADQETQYF. Here the CDR3 DNA reads TGTGCCACCAGAGAAGCGGACCAAGAGACCCAGTACTTC.

The chain carries TRBV2 and TRBJ1-1, with D uncertain. Trimming removed 8 bases at V and 3 bases at J, with 16 bases between. Germline V gives CDR1 SNHLY, CDR2 FYNNEI. This CDR3 region has 14 residues. The CDR3 spells CASSPIMMHTEAFF. The CDR3 DNA is TGTGCCAGCTCACCAATCATGATGCACACTGAAGCTTTCTTT.

This clonotype has at least ten counts. The chain joins TRBV20-1 to TRBJ2-1; a weak D match, TRBD2 (5 bases). V gave up 3 bases and J gave up 0 bases, with 12 bases separating them. The V gene's germline CDR1 is DFQATT and CDR2 SNEGSKA (reference sequence). The CDR3 spans 15 residues. The CDR3 sequence: CSARPLRDSYNEQFF. CDR3 coding DNA: TGCAGTGCTAGGCCTCTTCGGGACTCCTACAATGAGCAGTTCTTC.

The V call is TRBV19, the J call TRBJ2-7; TRBD2 might be the D (5 bases). The CDR3 runs to 14 residues. The V end lost 1 base, the J end lost 2 bases, and 9 bases lay between the germline ends. Germline V gene sequence: CDR1 LNHDA, CDR2 SQIVND (reference sequence). CDR3 in amino acids: CASSIGTGTYEQYF. CDR3 in DNA: TGTGCCAGTAGTATAGGAACCGGGACCTACGAGCAGTACTTC. The complete variable domain, with remaining parts taken from reference TRBV19 and TRBJ2-7, reads DGGITQSPKYLFRKEGQNVTLSCEQNLNHDAMYWYRQDPGQGLRLIYYSQIVNDFQKGDIAEGYSVSREKKESFPLTVTSAQKNPTAFYLCASSIGTGTYEQYFGPGTRLTVT.

This clonotype showed up many times. The rearrangement joins TRBV5-4 to TRBJ2-3; possible D gene TRBD2, 5 bases. The CDR3 has 15 amino acids. CDR1 is SGHNT and CDR2 is YYREEE in the germline V gene (reference sequence). V gave up 4 bases and J gave up 4 bases, with 16 bases separating them. Here the CDR3 DNA reads TGTGCCAGCAGCCACGAGCCGGGAAGCCCAGATACGCAGTATTTT. Its protein product is CASSHEPGSPDTQYF.

The chain has TRBV6-5 and TRBJ1-6; D not resolved. Germline V gives CDR1 MNHEY, CDR2 SVGAGI. The V gene lost 7 bases and the J gene lost 4 bases, with 14 bases spanning the gap. The length of the CDR3 is 15 residues. The CDR3, as DNA: TGTGCCAGCAAGGTCCCAGGACTTTATAATTCACCCCTCCACTTT. Amino acids: CASKVPGLYNSPLHF.

As concerns this clonotype: One junction end does not reproduce the germline sequence, and a read error may be involved. V and J are TRBV10-3 and TRBJ2-7, with D tentatively TRBD1 (6 bases). The CDR3 extends over 15 amino acids. Germline lookup yields CDR1 ENHRY and CDR2 SYGVKD. CDR3 sequence reads: CASSYQGSTTYEQYF. Written as DNA, the CDR3 is TGTGCCAGCAGTTACCAGGGGTCCACCACCTACGAGCAGTACTTC.

This sequence joins TRBV9 and TRBJ1-2; possible D gene TRBD1, 6 bases. The CDR3 runs to 14 residues. Germline lookup yields CDR1 SGDLS and CDR2 YYNGEE. V lost 4 bases and J 5 bases, leaving 15 bases between the germline ends. For the CDR3, the DNA is TGTGCCAGCAGCTACGACTCGAGGGGGTATGGCTACACCTTC. Translating it yields CASSYDSRGYGYTF.

This clonotype was detected many times. The V gene is TRBV7-2, the J gene TRBJ2-7; 7 positions agree with TRBD2. V lost 5 bases, J lost 1 base, and 8 bases stayed unmatched. The CDR3 is 15 amino acids. The germline V gene encodes CDR1 SGHTA and CDR2 FQGNSA. CDR3 region: CASSPLSGPSYEQYF. In DNA form, the CDR3 reads TGTGCCAGCAGCCCGCTTAGCGGGCCATCCTACGAGCAGTACTTC.

Of note for this clonotype: A much larger clone lies a single base off, so this may be a read error. The rearrangement uses TRBV27 and TRBJ2-7, with D unresolved. The CDR3 has 14 amino acids. Germline V gene lookup returns CDR1 MNHEY and CDR2 SMNVEV (reference sequence). V was cut by 2 bases and J by 2 bases, with 10 bases left in between. This CDR3 is CASSLDAETYEQYF. CDR3 bases: TGTGCCAGCAGTTTAGACGCGGAAACCTACGAGCAGTACTTC.

For this clonotype: No conserved phenylalanine or tryptophan is present at the end of the CDR3, so a read error is the likely explanation. The chain links TRBV20-1 to TRBJ1-1; TRBD1 matches at 7 bases. Germline V CDR1 and CDR2: DFQATT, SNEGSKA (reference sequence). With 2 bases clipped from V and 2 bases from J, the junction kept 2 bases outside the gene matches. CDR3 length: 13 residues. The CDR3 spells CSARQGVNTEAFV. The CDR3 nucleotides are TGCAGTGCTAGACAGGGGGTCAACACTGAAGCTTTCGTT.

V is TRBV7-9 and J is TRBJ1-2; D is possibly TRBD1 (5 bases). The CDR3 consists of 15 residues. Germline CDR1 and CDR2: SEHNR and FQNEAQ (reference sequence). V was shortened by 5 bases and J by 12 bases, with 25 bases between the two germline ends. CDR3 sequence: CASSTGAGRDSGNTF. The CDR3 DNA reads TGTGCCAGCAGCACTGGGGCGGGGAGGGACTCTGGAAACACCTTC. The variable domain in full, completed from reference TRBV7-9 and TRBJ1-2, reads DTGVSQNPRHKITKRGQNVTFRCDPISEHNRLYWYRQTLGQGPEFLTYFQNEAQLEKSRLLSDRFSAERPKGSFSTLEIQRTEQGDSAMYLCASSTGAGRDSGNTFGSGTRLTVV.

A word on this clonotype: Just one base apart from a much larger clone, this may be a read error. This chain links TRBV5-1 with TRBJ1-1; D is unclear. The V gene's germline CDR1 is SGHRS and CDR2 YFSETQ. CDR3 length: 13 residues. V shed 3 bases and J shed 6 bases, with 12 bases lying between them. The CDR3 region has the DNA TGCGCCAGCAGCTCCGGGGTTGTTCCTGAAGCTTTCTTT. This encodes CASSSGVVPEAFF.

V is TRBV15 and J is TRBJ2-3; 12 bases agree with TRBD2. The CDR3 is made up of 17 amino acids. The trim removed 3 bases at V and 2 bases at J, leaving 6 bases unmatched. Germline V gene data show CDR1 as LNHNV and CDR2 as YYDKDF (reference sequence). The CDR3 DNA reads as TGTGCCACCAGCAGTGTGAGACTAGCGGGAGTCACAGATACGCAGTATTTT. Amino acids: CATSSVRLAGVTDTQYF.

Only a few counts were recorded for this clonotype. CDR3 sequence: CASTQGMSQPQHF. The CDR3 DNA follows: TGTGCCAGCACACAGGGGATGAGTCAGCCCCAGCATTTT. This chain links TRBV2 with TRBJ1-5, with TRBD1 identical over 7 bases. V shed 7 bases and J 6 bases; nucleotides not matched to a gene: 6. The CDR3 contains 13 residues. The germline CDR1 and CDR2 sequences are SNHLY and FYNNEI.

Points on this clonotype: An end of the junction does not agree with germline; a read error may underlie this. This rearrangement joins TRBV5-6 to TRBJ2-5, with 10 nucleotides matching TRBD1. The CDR3 is 16 amino acids. Germline CDR1 SGHDT, CDR2 YYEEEE. The CDR3 region has the DNA TGTGCCAGCGGATTGCCGGGACAGGGGACGGGAGAGGCCCAGTACTTC. Its protein is CASGLPGQGTGEAQYF.

This clonotype came up many times. DNA of the CDR3: TGTGCCACCAGCAGATCGGGGGAGGTCTACAATGAGCAGTTCTTC. This gives the protein CATSRSGEVYNEQFF. The chain has TRBV15 and TRBJ2-1; TRBD2 might be the D (6 bases). The germline gives CDR1 LNHNV, CDR2 YYDKDF (reference sequence). The ends were cut back, 2 bases at V and 3 bases at J, with 11 bases in the middle. This CDR3 is built from 15 residues.

V gene TRBV7-9 combines with J gene TRBJ1-5; TRBD1 aligns across 9 bases. Germline V CDR1 and CDR2: SEHNR, FQNEAQ (reference sequence). The V gene end was trimmed by 8 bases and the J gene end by 5 bases; junction bases not matched to a gene: 7. The CDR3 has 14 residues. The CDR3 DNA follows: TGTGCCAGCCGGGACAGGGCAGGAGATCAGCCCCAGCATTTT. This translates into CASRDRAGDQPQHF.

This clonotype was picked up many times. This chain joins TRBV20-1 and TRBJ2-2, with a possible D match to TRBD1 (5 bases). The CDR3 contains 17 residues. CDR1 and CDR2 (germline): DFQATT, SNEGSKA (reference sequence). Trimming cost V 0 bases and J 4 bases, with 18 bases left between them. CDR3: CSARDPRLMTATGELFF. The CDR3 bases are TGCAGTGCTAGAGACCCCCGTCTGATGACAGCCACCGGGGAGCTGTTTTTT.

This chain joins TRBV7-9 and TRBJ2-7, with TRBD1 matching over 8 bases. This CDR3 has 15 amino acids. Germline CDR1 is SEHNR and CDR2 is FQNEAQ (reference sequence). With V trimmed by 3 bases and J by 7 bases, 11 bases remained unmatched. CDR3 residues: CASSLRPGQGREQYF. The DNA of the CDR3 is TGTGCCAGCAGCTTGAGACCAGGACAGGGAAGGGAGCAGTACTTC.

The table lists this clonotype with many counts. The CDR3 DNA reads TGTGCCAGCAGAGCCCAGAGGACCTCTGAAGCTTTCTTT. Amino acids: CASRAQRTSEAFF. The chain recombines TRBV14 with TRBJ1-1; no clear D. V was trimmed by 6 bases and J by 6 bases, leaving 14 bases between them. The CDR3 runs 13 residues. CDR1 and CDR2 (germline): SGHDN, FVKESK.

Notes on this clonotype: One end of the junction does not line up with germline, which may come from a read error. This chain joins TRBV20-1 and TRBJ1-1; 11 nucleotides agree with TRBD1. The germline CDR1 and CDR2 sequences are DFQATT and SNEGSKA (reference sequence). The CDR3 loop spans 15 amino acids. This chain's CDR3 is CNASRTGGRYTEAFF. The CDR3 DNA reads TGCAATGCTTCCCGGACAGGGGGCCGGTACACTGAAGCTTTCTTT.

The sample holds one count of this clonotype. This may come from a read error, since a much larger clone is one base off. Lacking the conserved final phenylalanine or tryptophan, this CDR3 likely reflects a read error. This chain uses TRBV3-1 with TRBJ2-5; D call uncertain. The germline gives CDR1 LGHDT, CDR2 YNNKEL (reference sequence). This CDR3 comprises 15 residues. Between the trimmed V and J ends, which lost 1 base and 2 bases, there was a span of 11 bases. CDR3 bases: TGTGCCAGCAGCCAAGTGATGTTTCCGCAAGAGACCCAGTACCTC. It is translated as CASSQVMFPQETQYL.

The chain employs TRBV9 and TRBJ2-7, with 10 bases fitting TRBD1. The CDR3 runs 14 residues. J gave up 3 bases and V 4 bases, and 4 bases lay outside the gene matches. The germline V gene encodes CDR1 SGDLS and CDR2 YYNGEE. The CDR3 reads CASSPGQGFYEQYF. The CDR3, as DNA: TGTGCCAGCAGCCCGGGACAGGGGTTCTACGAGCAGTACTTC.